The 26 T cell receptor beta chains below were found in one sample sequenced in a study of T cell therapy after organ transplantation. The method was immunoSEQ multiplex PCR; TCRdb's version includes in-frame clones alone and lacks a portion of them. The sample contains 17,000 or so clones, roughly 87% of which appear only once. Their cognate antigens are unknown. The time point is: 20-29 weeks after completion of therapy. This specimen consisted of CD8+ T cells from blood, obtained after autologous CMV-specific T cell therapy. All receptors derive from a human patient who had received a solid organ transplant and had CMV disease. The T cells may come from the graft donor.

For this clone: Germline is not matched at one junction end, which may reflect a read error. The rearrangement links TRBV6-4 to TRBJ2-5; D gene ambiguous. The CDR3 sequence is 10 residues long. Germline V gene data show CDR1 as MRHNA and CDR2 as SNTAGT. The CDR3 nucleotides are TGTGCCAGCAGTGACAGTTTTCCCCACTTC. Its protein is CASSDSFPHF.

The chain recombines TRBV25-1 with TRBJ2-3; D is tentatively TRBD1 or TRBD2 (5 bases each). The V end was cut by 3 bases, the J end by 1 base, with 5 bases between. CDR3 length equals 13 residues. Germline CDR1 MGHDK, CDR2 SYGVNS. CDR3 sequence (DNA): TGTGCCAGCAGTGAGGGGGGCACAGATACGCAGTATTTT. It encodes CASSEGGTDTQYF.

The rearrangement uses TRBV7-3 and TRBJ1-6; D may be TRBD1 (6 bases). Germline lookup yields CDR1 SGHTA and CDR2 FQGTGA. Deletions cut 1 base from V and 8 bases from J, with 9 bases between. CDR3 length: 14 amino acids. The CDR3 here is CASSLRGGDSPLHF. The CDR3 nucleotides read TGTGCCAGCAGCTTAAGGGGGGGCGATTCACCCCTCCACTTT.

This clone appeared once. V gene TRBV6-1 combines with J gene TRBJ1-2; D not resolved. V lost 0 bases, J lost 10 bases, and 6 bases lay in between. The CDR3 is made up of 11 amino acids. Germline V gene sequence: CDR1 MNHNS, CDR2 SASEGT. CDR3 in amino acids: CASSEAGSYTF. In DNA, the CDR3 is TGTGCCAGCAGTGAAGCGGGGTCCTACACCTTC.

This clone was detected once. The V gene is TRBV5-6, the J gene TRBJ1-1, with 8 nucleotides matching TRBD1. The V gene end was trimmed by 7 bases and the J gene end by 2 bases; junction bases not matched to a gene: 13. Germline CDR1 SGHDT, CDR2 YYEEEE. This CDR3 has 16 amino acids. As DNA, the CDR3 is TGTGCCAGCCTATCCTCTTCCGGGACAGGAAACACTGAAGCTTTCTTT. Residues: CASLSSSGTGNTEAFF.

The chain links TRBV4-3 to TRBJ2-1; 7 bases match TRBD2. The CDR3 contains 15 residues. Germline loops: CDR1 LGHNA, CDR2 YSLEER. V gave up 1 base and J gave up 3 bases; unmatched junction bases: 3. In DNA form, the CDR3 reads TGCGCCAGCAGCCAAGTGGGCGGGGGCTACAATGAGCAGTTCTTC. The encoded protein is CASSQVGGGYNEQFF.

The CDR3 here is CASSYSRDRSYEQYF. CDR3 bases: TGTGCCAGCAGTTATTCCCGGGACAGATCCTACGAGCAGTACTTC. The chain employs TRBV6-5 and TRBJ2-5; 7 bases are a match to TRBD1. With the DNA end fitting TRBJ2-7 better, the J assignment may be wrong. This CDR3 region has 15 residues. Germline CDR1 MNHEY, CDR2 SVGAGI.

The chain carries TRBV27 and TRBJ2-7; TRBD1 matches 10 bases. The V gene end was trimmed by 5 bases and the J gene end by 1 base; junction bases not matched to a gene: 2. There are 14 residues in the CDR3. CDR1 is MNHEY, CDR2 SMNVEV, per germline (reference sequence). The CDR3: CASSVDRGSYEQYF. Written as DNA, the CDR3 is TGTGCCAGCAGTGTGGACAGGGGGTCCTACGAGCAGTACTTC.

V is TRBV7-2 and J is TRBJ2-1, with D tentatively TRBD2 (5 bases). The CDR3 sequence is 15 residues long. Germline values: CDR1 SGHTA, CDR2 FQGNSA. The V gene lost 1 base and the J gene lost 7 bases, with 14 bases spanning the gap. CDR3 sequence reads: CASSLVVDWLNEQFF. CDR3 in DNA: TGTGCCAGCAGCTTAGTTGTGGACTGGTTGAATGAGCAGTTCTTC. The variable domain in full, completed from reference TRBV7-2 and TRBJ2-1, reads GAGVSQSPSNKVTEKGKDVELRCDPISGHTALYWYRQSLGQGLEFLIYFQGNSAPDKSGLPSDRFSAERTGGSVSTLTIQRTQQEDSAVYLCASSLVVDWLNEQFFGPGTRLTVL.

Only a few counts were recorded for this clone. Other DNA sequences in the same sample also yield this CDR3. The chain links TRBV5-6 to TRBJ1-2; tentatively, D is TRBD1 (6 bases). Between the trimmed V and J ends, which lost 3 bases and 4 bases, there was a span of 10 bases. Germline V gives CDR1 SGHDT, CDR2 YYEEEE. There are 13 residues in the CDR3. Written as DNA, the CDR3 is TGTGCCAGCAGCTCACAGGGAAGCTATGGCTACACCTTC. Protein sequence: CASSSQGSYGYTF.

This clone occurred once. The rearrangement joins TRBV6-1 to TRBJ2-2, with 11 bases identical to TRBD2. Per germline, CDR1 MNHNS and CDR2 SASEGT. V was pared by 4 bases and J by 6 bases, with 7 bases of the junction left unmatched. There are 16 residues in the CDR3. CDR3 bases: TGTGCCAGCAGTGGCCAACTAGCGGGAGCCCCCGGGGAGCTGTTTTTT. It specifies CASSGQLAGAPGELFF.

The chain uses TRBV7-9 and TRBJ2-5; D not resolved. The germline CDR1 and CDR2 sequences are SEHNR and FQNEAQ (reference sequence). Trimming removed 4 bases from V and 3 bases from J, with 9 bases in between. The length of the CDR3 is 13 residues. This CDR3 is CASSSADKETQYF. DNA of the CDR3: TGTGCCAGCAGCTCCGCAGACAAAGAGACCCAGTACTTC.

This clone appeared a single time. The V and J genes are TRBV6-5 and TRBJ2-7; tentatively, D is TRBD1 (6 bases). The CDR3 is made up of 14 amino acids. CDR1 MNHEY and CDR2 SVGAGI come from the germline V gene. V lost 5 bases, J lost 7 bases, and 18 bases lay in between. As DNA, the CDR3 is TGTGCCAGCAGTCCACGACAGGTCTGGGGGGAGCAGTACTTC. As protein: CASSPRQVWGEQYF.

In nucleotides, the CDR3 is TGCGCCAGCAGTGAGTCGGGGTGGGATTACACCTTC. Its protein is CASSESGWDYTF. The chain has TRBV10-2 and TRBJ1-2; no clear D gene. The CDR3 consists of 12 residues. The germline CDR1 and CDR2 sequences are WSHSY and SAAADI. Trimming took 0 bases from V and 11 from J, leaving 10 bases between them.

The rearrangement links TRBV4-1 to TRBJ2-7; 10 positions match TRBD2. The V and J ends lost 1 base and 1 base, in that order; junction bases with no gene match: 13. This CDR3 has 19 amino acids. CDR1 is MGHRA and CDR2 is YSYEKL in the germline V gene. CDR3 bases: TGCGCCAGCAGCCAAGGATTGGGAATAATGGGACTAGCGTCCTACGAGCAGTACTTC. It is translated as CASSQGLGIMGLASYEQYF.

The CDR3 is CASSSWGGDTNEQFF. The CDR3 coding sequence is TGTGCCAGCAGCTCCTGGGGCGGGGACACCAATGAGCAGTTCTTC. The V and J genes are TRBV5-6 and TRBJ2-1; tentatively, D is TRBD1 or TRBD2 (6 bases each). The CDR3 length is 15 residues. The germline CDR1 and CDR2 sequences are SGHDT and YYEEEE. Deletions cut 3 bases from V and 6 bases from J, with 16 bases between.

The chain couples TRBV1 to TRBJ2-7; TRBD1 reflects the table's D call only, with no check against the DNA. TRBV1 counts as a pseudogene. This CDR3 contains 19 residues. The chain's CDR3 is CTSSQGTGPGMNDQYEQYF. For the CDR3, the DNA is TGCACCAGCAGCCAAGGGACAGGGCCTGGGATGAATGATCAATACGAGCAGTACTTC.

This clone is a singleton in its sample. V gene TRBV25-1 combines with J gene TRBJ1-1, with 9 bases aligning to TRBD1. Germline CDR1 reads MGHDK; CDR2 reads SYGVNS. V dropped 8 bases and J dropped 8; count of bases not matched to a gene: 9. This CDR3 spans 13 amino acids. The CDR3 region is CASGTGNSWEAFF. CDR3 DNA sequence: TGTGCCAGCGGGACAGGGAATAGTTGGGAAGCTTTCTTT. The whole variable domain, remainder taken from reference TRBV25-1 and TRBJ1-1, is EADIYQTPRYLVIGTGKKITLECSQTMGHDKMYWYQQDPGMELHLIHYSYGVNSTEKGDLSSESTVSRIRTEHFPLTLESARPSHTSQYLCASGTGNSWEAFFGQGTRLTVV.

The V gene is TRBV29-1, the J gene TRBJ1-2, with D perhaps matching TRBD1 (6 bases). Germline CDR1 reads SQVTM; CDR2 reads ANQGSEA. The CDR3 runs to 13 residues. Trimming shortened V by 6 bases and J by 2 bases, and 13 bases separated the two germline ends. The CDR3 bases are TGCAGCGTGGGGGGGCACGGAAACTATGGCTACACCTTC. This encodes CSVGGHGNYGYTF.

This clone was observed once. This chain joins TRBV6-6 and TRBJ1-4; D gene ambiguous. The length of the CDR3 is 14 residues. V lost 0 bases and J 8 bases, leaving 10 bases between the germline ends. The germline V gene has CDR1 MNHNY and CDR2 SVGAGI (reference sequence). CDR3 in DNA: TGTGCCAGCAGTTACTCGGGCAGGTGGGAAAAACTGTTTTTT. This codes for CASSYSGRWEKLFF.

This chain links TRBV6-6 with TRBJ1-1; D is ambiguous. Trimming removed 2 bases from V and 0 bases from J, with 4 bases in between. The CDR3 is 13 amino acids. Germline CDR1 MNHNY, CDR2 SVGAGI (reference sequence). The CDR3 nucleotides read TGTGCCAGCAGTTACGTAGTGAACACTGAAGCTTTCTTT. Translation: CASSYVVNTEAFF.

The V and J genes are TRBV6-4 and TRBJ2-3; 9 bases are shared with TRBD1. V dropped 4 bases and J dropped 1; count of bases not matched to a gene: 3. The CDR3 sequence is 15 residues long. Germline V CDR1 and CDR2: MRHNA, SNTAGT. CDR3 protein: CASSVTGGGTDTQYF. CDR3 DNA: TGTGCCAGCAGTGTAACAGGGGGCGGCACAGATACGCAGTATTTT.

The chain recombines TRBV6-6 with TRBJ2-5; 12 bases are shared with TRBD2. CDR3 size: 15 residues. Germline trimming cut 6 bases from V and 2 bases from J; bases unmatched to any gene: 4. Germline assignment: CDR1 MNHNY and CDR2 SVGAGI (reference sequence). CDR3 sequence reads: CASSPGLAGQETQYF. The CDR3 nucleotides are TGTGCCAGCAGCCCCGGACTAGCGGGACAAGAGACCCAGTACTTC.

This chain links TRBV9 with TRBJ2-7; tentatively, D is TRBD1 (5 bases). Per germline, CDR1 SGDLS and CDR2 YYNGEE. The CDR3 contains 15 residues. V lost 0 bases to trimming and J lost 0 bases, with 10 bases between them. CDR3 bases: TGTGCCAGCAGCGTAGGGACACTTTTCTCCTACGAGCAGTACTTC. This codes for CASSVGTLFSYEQYF. Based on the CDR3 plus reference TRBV9 and TRBJ2-7, the full variable domain is DSGVTQTPKHLITATGQRVTLRCSPRSGDLSVYWYQQSLDQGLQFLIQYYNGEERAKGNILERFSAQQFPDLHSELNLSSLELGDSALYFCASSVGTLFSYEQYFGPGTRLTVT.

The CDR3 sequence: CASSLLSDTEAFF. For the CDR3, the DNA is TGTGCCAGCAGCTTGTTGTCGGACACTGAAGCTTTCTTT. The chain has TRBV5-6 and TRBJ1-1; no reliable D call. Germline values: CDR1 SGHDT, CDR2 YYEEEE. V was shortened by 1 base and J by 3 bases, with 7 bases between the two germline ends. CDR3 size: 13 residues.

This chain links TRBV21-1 with TRBJ1-5; the DNA was not compared with TRBD1, the D call given in the table. TRBV21-1 is shown as a pseudogene. This CDR3 region has 13 residues. CDR3 coding DNA: TGTGCCAGCAGCCGGGACAACAATCAGCCCCAGCATTTT. Protein: CASSRDNNQPQHF.